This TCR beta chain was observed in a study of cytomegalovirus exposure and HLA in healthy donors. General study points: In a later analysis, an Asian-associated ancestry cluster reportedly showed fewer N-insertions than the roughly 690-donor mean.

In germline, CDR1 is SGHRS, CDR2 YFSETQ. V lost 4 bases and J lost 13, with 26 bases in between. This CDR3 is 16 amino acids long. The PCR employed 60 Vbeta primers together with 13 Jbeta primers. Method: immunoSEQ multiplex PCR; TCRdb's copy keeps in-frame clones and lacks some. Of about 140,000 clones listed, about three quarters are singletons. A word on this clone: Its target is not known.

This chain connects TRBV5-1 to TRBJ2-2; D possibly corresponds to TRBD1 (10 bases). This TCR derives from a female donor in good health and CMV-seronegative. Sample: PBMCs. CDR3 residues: CASSPDRGGASGTLFF. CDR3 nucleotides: TGCGCCAGCAGCCCGGACAGGGGGGGTGCTAGCGGGACGCTGTTTTTT.